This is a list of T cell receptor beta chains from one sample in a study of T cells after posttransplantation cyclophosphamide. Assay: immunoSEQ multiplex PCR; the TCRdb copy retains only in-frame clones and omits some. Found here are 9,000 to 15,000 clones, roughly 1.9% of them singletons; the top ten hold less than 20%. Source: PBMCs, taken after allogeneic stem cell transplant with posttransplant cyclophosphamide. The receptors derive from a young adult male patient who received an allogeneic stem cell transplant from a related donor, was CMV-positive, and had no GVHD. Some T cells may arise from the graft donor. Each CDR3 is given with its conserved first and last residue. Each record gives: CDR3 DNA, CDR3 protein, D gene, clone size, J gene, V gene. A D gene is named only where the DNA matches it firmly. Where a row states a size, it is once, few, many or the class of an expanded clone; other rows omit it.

TGTGCCAGCAGTTCGCAAATATACCGGGACAGGGTAATTAGCCCAACTGGGGCCAACGTCCTGACTTTC | CASSSQIYRDRVISPTGANVLTF | TRBD1 | . | TRBJ2-6 | TRBV27
TGCGCCAGCAGCTTTGTTCCCCAGGGGGCGGGCGATGAAAAACTGTTTTTT | CASSFVPQGAGDEKLFF | TRBD1 | . | TRBJ1-4 | TRBV5-1
TGTGCCAGCAGTTACTCGACTAGCGGGGGGCAAGAGACCCAGTACTTC | CASSYSTSGGQETQYF | TRBD2 | few | TRBJ2-5 | TRBV6-5
TGCGCCAGCAGCCCGCTGGGGCTTCAAGAGACCCAGTACTTC | CASSPLGLQETQYF | . | . | TRBJ2-5 | TRBV4-1
TGTGCCAGCAGTGAATTGGGGACAGGGAATTCACCCCTCCACTTT | CASSELGTGNSPLHF | TRBD1 | medium-sized | TRBJ1-6 | TRBV2
TGTGGAGGGGATGCGGGGCAATGGACGGATGAGCAGTTCTTC | CGGDAGQWTDEQFF | . | few | TRBJ2-1 | TRBV7-9
TGTGCCAGTAGAAGGACAGGGGGAGAGACCCAGTACTTC | CASRRTGGETQYF | TRBD1 | . | TRBJ2-5 | TRBV19
TGTGCCAGCAGCCAACGAGGGAGGGGGTTTTGGGAGACCCAGTACTTC | CASSQRGRGFWETQYF | . | . | TRBJ2-5 | TRBV4-2
TGTGCCATCAGTGAGCTTGGCGGTACTAGCGGGAGGGTAGGGATCTTTACGCAGTATTTT | CAISELGGTSGRVGIFTQYF | TRBD2 | medium-sized | TRBJ2-3 | TRBV10-3
TGTGCGAGGGCCGGAACTAGCGGGAGTAATAGCTCCTACAATGAGCAGTTCTTC | CARAGTSGSNSSYNEQFF | TRBD2 | . | TRBJ2-1 | TRBV28